Detailed here is one T cell receptor beta chain. Only in-frame clones appear in the TCRdb table, and some are missing; sequencing was by immunoSEQ multiplex PCR. This table holds around 95,000 clones, 88% found once. The data are from a study of blood T cell repertoires in COVID-19. V lost 1 base and J lost 7, with 14 bases in between. The CDR3 spans 16 residues. Germline V gene data show CDR1 as MDHEN and CDR2 as SYDVKM. The rearrangement links TRBV28 to TRBJ1-6, with D possibly TRBD1 on 6 matching bases. This TCR was sampled from a human donor in a cohort sampled during active COVID-19. Material for sequencing was peripheral blood. The CDR3 DNA sequence: TGTGCCAGCAGTTTATTACAGGGCCCCTGGAATTCACCCCTCCACTTT. Translating gives CASSLLQGPWNSPLHF.